This T cell receptor beta chain was observed in a study of shared clonotypes between healthy human individuals. V trimming: 5 bases; J trimming: 4 bases; junction bases outside the gene matches: 12. Germline V gene sequence: CDR1 SEHNR, CDR2 FQNEAQ (reference sequence). There are 16 residues in the CDR3. The method was immunoSEQ multiplex PCR; TCRdb's version includes in-frame clones alone and lacks a portion of them. Among 2 million to 3 million clones listed, roughly 93% were seen once. Healthy HIV-negative adults without recent acute infections or vaccinations served as donors. Overall study findings and caveats: The sharing of approximately 4.6% of naive CD4 clonotypes was seen across a handful of donors.

Notes on this clone: The target antigen is unknown.

V is TRBV7-9 and J is TRBJ2-7, with 9 bases fitting TRBD1. Specimen: naive CD4+ T cells from PBMCs. Subset denoted: CD45RA+ positively selected. The clonotype was recovered from a man between 18 and 29 years old in good health. Some clones in this sample may be carry-over from other donors' samples. The CDR3 region has the DNA TGTGCCAGCAGCAGGCTCCGGGACAGGGTAACTTACGAGCAGTACTTC. This sequence encodes CASSRLRDRVTYEQYF.